This entry describes one TCR beta chain. This specimen includes other DNA sequences encoding the same CDR3. The length of the CDR3 is 14 residues. Unmatched junction bases numbered 3, after V lost 3 bases and J lost 4 bases. CDR1 is SGDLS and CDR2 is YYNGEE in the germline V gene. This specimen comes from a study of blood T cell repertoires in COVID-19. Study in general: Specimens from acute and convalescent COVID-19 originated in the United States, Italy and Spain. In each case, the material was cDNA or gDNA derived from T cells, B-cell-depleted T cells, or PBMCs.

Original analysis: Amplification from reference gene primers served as the basis for estimated nucleated cell counts. Sequencing used immunoSEQ multiplex PCR; TCRdb keeps in-frame clones, though not all of them. The V and J calls and the clone size are those of that table, but D and trimming were determined from the DNA. The sample includes 150,000 to 200,000 clones, approximately 81% of them seen just once. Sequenced material: peripheral blood. The chain is built from TRBV9 and TRBJ1-2; 10 positions agree with TRBD1. This clonotype was sampled from a woman over 75 with active or convalescent COVID-19. The DNA for the CDR3 is TGTGCCAGCAGCGGACAGGGGGCCGGCTATGGCTACACCTTC. Amino acid sequence: CASSGQGAGYGYTF.